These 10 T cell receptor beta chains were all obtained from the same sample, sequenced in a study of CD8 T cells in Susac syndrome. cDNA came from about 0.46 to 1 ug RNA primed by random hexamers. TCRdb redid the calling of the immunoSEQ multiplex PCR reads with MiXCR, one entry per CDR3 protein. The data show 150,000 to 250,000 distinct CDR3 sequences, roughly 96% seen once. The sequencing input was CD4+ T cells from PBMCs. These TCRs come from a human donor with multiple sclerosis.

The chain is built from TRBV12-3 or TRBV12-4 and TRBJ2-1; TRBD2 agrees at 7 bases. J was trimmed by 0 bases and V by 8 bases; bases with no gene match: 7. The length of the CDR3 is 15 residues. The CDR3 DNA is TGTGCCAGCGCGGGGAGGGACTCCTCCTACAATGAGCAGTTCTTC. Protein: CASAGRDSSYNEQFF.

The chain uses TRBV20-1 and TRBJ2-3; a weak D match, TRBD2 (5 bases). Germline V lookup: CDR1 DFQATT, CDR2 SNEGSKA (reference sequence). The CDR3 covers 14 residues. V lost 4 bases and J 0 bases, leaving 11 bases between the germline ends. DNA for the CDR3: TGCAGTGCTATCTTAGCGTCTAGCACAGATACGCAGTATTTT. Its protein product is CSAILASSTDTQYF.

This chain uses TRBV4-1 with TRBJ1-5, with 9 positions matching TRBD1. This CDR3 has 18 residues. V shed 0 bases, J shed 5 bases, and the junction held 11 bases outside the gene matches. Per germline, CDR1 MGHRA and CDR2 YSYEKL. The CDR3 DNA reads TGCGCCAGCAGCCAAGATCTCCTCCTAGGGACAGGGCATCAGCCCCAGCATTTT. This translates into CASSQDLLLGTGHQPQHF.

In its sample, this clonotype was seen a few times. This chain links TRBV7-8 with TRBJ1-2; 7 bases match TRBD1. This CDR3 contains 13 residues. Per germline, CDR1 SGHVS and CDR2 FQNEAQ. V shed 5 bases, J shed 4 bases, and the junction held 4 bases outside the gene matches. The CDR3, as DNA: TGTGCCAGCAGCGCCGGGACAGTCTATGGCTACACCTTC. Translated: CASSAGTVYGYTF.

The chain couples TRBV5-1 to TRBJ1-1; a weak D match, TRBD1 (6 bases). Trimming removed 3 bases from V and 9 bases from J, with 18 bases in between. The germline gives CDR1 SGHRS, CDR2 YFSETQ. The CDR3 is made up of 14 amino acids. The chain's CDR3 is CASSSLGQTEKAFF. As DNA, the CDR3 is TGCGCCAGCAGCTCCCTCGGACAGACGGAAAAAGCTTTCTTT. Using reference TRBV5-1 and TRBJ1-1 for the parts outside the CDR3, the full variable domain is KAGVTQTPRYLIKTRGQQVTLSCSPISGHRSVSWYQQTPGQGLQFLFEYFSETQRNKGNFPGRFSGRQFSNSRSEMNVSTLELGDSALYLCASSSLGQTEKAFFGQGTRLTVV.

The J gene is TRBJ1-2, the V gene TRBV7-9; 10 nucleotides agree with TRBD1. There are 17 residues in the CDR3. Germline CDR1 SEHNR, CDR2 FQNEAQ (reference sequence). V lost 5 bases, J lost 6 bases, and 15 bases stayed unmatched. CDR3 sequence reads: CASSRGTGAGLLDGYTF. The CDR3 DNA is TGTGCCAGCAGCCGAGGGACAGGGGCGGGGCTACTGGATGGCTACACCTTC.

The CDR3 spells CATSDSHGTSGELFF. The CDR3 nucleotides read TGTGCCACCAGTGATTCACACGGGACTAGCGGGGAGCTGTTTTTT. The rearrangement uses TRBV24-1 and TRBJ2-2, with TRBD2 matching over 8 bases. Germline values: CDR1 KGHDR, CDR2 SFDVKD. The CDR3 runs 15 residues. J lost 7 bases, V lost 2 bases, and 5 bases had no gene match.

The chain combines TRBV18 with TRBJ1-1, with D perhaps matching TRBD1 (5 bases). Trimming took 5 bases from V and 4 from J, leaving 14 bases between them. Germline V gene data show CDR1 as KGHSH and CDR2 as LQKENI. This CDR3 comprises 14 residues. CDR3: CASSSDIGATEAFF. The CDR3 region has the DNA TGTGCCAGCTCATCTGACATTGGGGCCACTGAAGCTTTCTTT. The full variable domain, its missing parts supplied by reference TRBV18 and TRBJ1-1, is NAGVMQNPRHLVRRRGQEARLRCSPMKGHSHVYWYRQLPEEGLKFMVYLQKENIIDESGMPKERFSAEFPKEGPSILRIQQVVRGDSAAYFCASSSDIGATEAFFGQGTRLTVV.

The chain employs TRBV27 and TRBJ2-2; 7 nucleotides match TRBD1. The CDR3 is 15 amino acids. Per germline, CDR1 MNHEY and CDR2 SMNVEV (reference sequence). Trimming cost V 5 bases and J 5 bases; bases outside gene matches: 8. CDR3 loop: CASSALGGWTGELFF. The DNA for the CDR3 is TGTGCCAGCAGTGCCTTAGGGGGCTGGACCGGGGAGCTGTTTTTT.

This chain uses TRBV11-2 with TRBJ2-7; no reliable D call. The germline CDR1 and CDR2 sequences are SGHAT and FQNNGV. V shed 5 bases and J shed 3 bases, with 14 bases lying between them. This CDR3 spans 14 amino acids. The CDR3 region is CASSPARKSYEQYF. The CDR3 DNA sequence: TGTGCCAGCAGCCCCGCACGGAAGAGCTACGAGCAGTACTTC.